This T cell receptor (beta chain) was profiled in a study of blood T cells in healthy people across ages. The V gene's germline CDR1 is MDHEN and CDR2 SYDVKM. This CDR3 spans 16 amino acids. The V and J ends lost 4 bases and 0 bases, in that order; junction bases with no gene match: 8. Alongside a J-beta primer mix, a sample-barcoded 5' primer served in a second PCR lasting about 6 to 12 cycles. Every individual sample yielded 2.5 million or more paired-end reads (each containing CDR3). TCRdb re-called the 5' RACE reads with MiXCR, one entry per CDR3 protein. The table has 750,000 to 1,000,000 distinct CDR3 sequences, under 35% seen once. The sample holds many counts of this clonotype. Its specificity is unknown. Those donating, healthy Caucasian individuals from Russia, were aged about 6 to 100. Study-level points and caveats: Unsorted PBMC material precluded a definitive naive versus antigen-experienced comparison.

The same specimen was also included in a second study, on T cells of mothers and their children. This second study notes: Healthy Caucasian mothers, a few in number, and their six children were the donors.

This rearrangement joins TRBV28 to TRBJ1-2; 7 bases are shared with TRBD1. What was sequenced was blood. The TCR sequence derives from a woman in her thirties or forties in good health. The chain's CDR3 is CASSSHGTAANYGYTF. The CDR3 nucleotides read TGTGCCAGCAGTTCCCACGGGACAGCAGCTAACTATGGCTACACCTTC.